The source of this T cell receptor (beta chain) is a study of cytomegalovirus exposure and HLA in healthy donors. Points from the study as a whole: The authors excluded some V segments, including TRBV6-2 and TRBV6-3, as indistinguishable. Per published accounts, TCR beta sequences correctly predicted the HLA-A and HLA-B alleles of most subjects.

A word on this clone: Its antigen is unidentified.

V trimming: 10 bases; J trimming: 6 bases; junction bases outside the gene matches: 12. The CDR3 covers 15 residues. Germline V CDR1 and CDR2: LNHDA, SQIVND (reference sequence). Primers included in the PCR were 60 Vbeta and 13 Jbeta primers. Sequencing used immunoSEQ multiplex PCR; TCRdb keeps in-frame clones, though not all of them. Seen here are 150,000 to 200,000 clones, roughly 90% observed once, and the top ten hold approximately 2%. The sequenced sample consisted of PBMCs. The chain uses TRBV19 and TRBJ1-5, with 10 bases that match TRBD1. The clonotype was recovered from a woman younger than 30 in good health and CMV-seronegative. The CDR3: CATGADRGLVQPQHF. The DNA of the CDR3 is TGTGCCACCGGGGCCGACAGGGGGCTGGTTCAGCCCCAGCATTTT. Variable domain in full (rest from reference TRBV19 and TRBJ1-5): DGGITQSPKYLFRKEGQNVTLSCEQNLNHDAMYWYRQDPGQGLRLIYYSQIVNDFQKGDIAEGYSVSREKKESFPLTVTSAQKNPTAFYLCATGADRGLVQPQHFGDGTRLSIL.